Below, one T cell receptor (beta chain) is given with its context. This entry is derived from a study of cytomegalovirus exposure and HLA in healthy donors. Germline values: CDR1 LNHDA, CDR2 SQIVND (reference sequence). V was pared by 1 base and J by 2 bases, with 6 bases between. The CDR3 sequence is 14 residues long. PCR employed 60 Vbeta and 13 Jbeta primers. Clones were sequenced by immunoSEQ multiplex PCR, and TCRdb holds only the in-frame ones, with some missing. This sample contains 20,000 to 25,000 clones. The chain has TRBV19 and TRBJ1-5; D remains unclear. The sequencing input was PBMCs. The TCR was taken from a male donor in good health and CMV-seropositive. The CDR3 loop is CASSIGTGNQPQHF. In DNA, the CDR3 is TGTGCCAGTAGTATAGGCACGGGCAATCAGCCCCAGCATTTT.